This T cell receptor beta chain originates from a study of T cells after yellow fever vaccination. This clonotype was counted between two and nine times. 5'RACE template switching added a universal primer site and UMIs to TCR cDNA. TCRdb re-analysed the 5' RACE reads in MiXCR, keeping a single row per CDR3 protein. The sample contains a few hundred thousand distinct CDR3 sequences, less than 20% of which appear only once. The V gene's germline CDR1 is SGHVS and CDR2 FNYEAQ. V was shortened by 5 bases and J by 2 bases, with 13 bases between the two germline ends. This CDR3 has 15 residues. The specimen comprised PBMCs, sampled about 5 days after the first yellow fever vaccination. The sequence was collected from a man in his late teens or twenties who received the YFV17D yellow fever vaccine. V is TRBV7-6 and J is TRBJ1-3; a weak D match, TRBD1 (6 bases). CDR3 coding DNA: TGTGCCAGCAGCCCGAGGGCAGGGGCTGGAAACACCATATATTTT. Translation gives CASSPRAGAGNTIYF.